The rows below give T cell receptor beta chains drawn from one sample of a study of Graves' ophthalmopathy and Graves' hyperthyroidism. TCRdb ran MiXCR on the multiplex PCR reads and lists one entry per CDR3 protein. Of roughly 300,000 distinct CDR3 sequences detected, roughly 15% appear once; the ten largest clones hold about 12%. Source material: peripheral blood. These receptors all stem from an adult man with Graves' ophthalmopathy. Both conserved end residues are part of each CDR3. D genes are given only for firm matches. Clone size, where shown, is once, few, many, or a class for clones that have expanded.

NA | TRBJ1-2 | TRBV12-3/TRBV12-4 | once | CASSLQGTGYTF | TGTGCCAGCAGTTTACAAGGTACCGGCTACACCTTC
TRBD1 | TRBJ1-1 | TRBV10-2 | many | CASRELEGATEAFF | TGCGCCAGCAGGGAATTGGAGGGGGCCACTGAAGCTTTCTTT
NA | TRBJ2-7 | TRBV6-5 | NA | CASSYRENYEQYF | TGTGCCAGCAGTTACAGGGAAAACTACGAGCAGTACTTC
TRBD1 | TRBJ1-2 | TRBV3-1 | many | CASSQGDSYGYTF | TGTGCCAGCAGCCAAGGGGACAGCTATGGCTACACCTTC
TRBD1 | TRBJ2-5 | TRBV3-1 | many | CASSHRDRGVETQYF | TGTGCCAGCAGCCACCGGGACAGGGGGGTAGAGACCCAGTACTTC
TRBD2 | TRBJ2-7 | TRBV7-2 | many | CASSPGLVSYEQYF | TGTGCCAGCAGTCCGGGACTAGTGTCCTACGAGCAGTACTTC
TRBD1 | TRBJ2-2 | TRBV4-3 | few | CASSPYRGANTGELFF | TGCGCCAGCAGCCCCTACAGGGGGGCGAACACCGGGGAGCTGTTTTTT
TRBD1 | TRBJ1-1 | TRBV20-1 | few | CSARIRDRGWNTEAFF | TGCAGTGCTAGAATCCGGGACAGGGGGTGGAACACTGAAGCTTTCTTT
NA | TRBJ2-7 | TRBV6-5 | NA | CASSYYGGGQGEQSF | TGTGCCAGCAGTTACTACGGTGGGGGCCAGGGCGAGCAGTCCTTC
NA | TRBJ1-2 | TRBV19 | NA | CASSRGRSSGYTF | TGTGCCAGTAGTCGGGGCCGCTCAAGTGGCTACACCTTC
TRBD1 | TRBJ1-1 | TRBV6-5 | many | CASSWTGGTEAFF | TGTGCCAGCAGTTGGACAGGGGGGACTGAAGCTTTCTTT
TRBD1 | TRBJ2-7 | TRBV5-1 | many | CASSLIGTGDYEQYF | TGCGCCAGCAGCTTGATTGGGACAGGGGACTACGAGCAGTACTTC
NA | TRBJ1-5 | TRBV10-3 | many | CAISESNQPQHF | TGTGCCATCAGTGAGTCCAACCAGCCCCAGCATTTT
TRBD1 | TRBJ2-7 | TRBV7-3 | NA | CASPHGTAAYEQYF | TGTGCCAGCCCCCACGGGACAGCTGCCTACGAGCAGTACTTC
TRBD1 | TRBJ1-1 | TRBV20-1 | NA | CSANRGIRDTEAFF | TGCAGTGCTAACAGGGGGATTAGGGACACTGAAGCTTTCTTT
NA | TRBJ2-2 | TRBV11-2 | many | CASSLLGELFF | TGTGCCAGCAGCCTCCTGGGGGAGCTGTTTTTT
TRBD1 | TRBJ1-1 | TRBV5-1 | many | CASSRGDRMNTEAFF | TGCGCCAGCAGCAGGGGGGACAGGATGAACACTGAAGCTTTCTTT
TRBD1 | TRBJ1-5 | TRBV28 | many | CASRIRGGNQPQHF | TGTGCCAGCAGAATCAGGGGGGGCAATCAGCCCCAGCATTTT
NA | TRBJ1-1 | TRBV15 | many | CATSREGVNTEAFF | TGTGCCACCAGCAGAGAGGGAGTGAACACTGAAGCTTTCTTT
TRBD1 | TRBJ1-1 | TRBV6-1 | NA | CASSEASGTANTEAFF | TGTGCCAGCAGTGAAGCATCCGGGACAGCGAACACTGAAGCTTTCTTT
NA | TRBJ1-1 | TRBV3-1 | NA | CASSQRRGNTEAFF | TGTGCCAGCAGCCAACGCAGGGGGAACACTGAAGCTTTCTTT
TRBD2 | TRBJ2-5 | TRBV7-3 | many | CASSSAEGGGGSQTQYF | TGTGCCAGCAGCTCCGCGGAGGGTGGGGGAGGGAGCCAGACCCAGTACTTC
NA | TRBJ2-2 | TRBV6-5 | many | CASSYSTSTNTGELFF | TGTGCCAGCAGTTACTCGACATCGACGAACACCGGGGAGCTGTTTTTT
TRBD1 | TRBJ1-1 | TRBV6-1 | few | CASTGTGGTEAFF | TGTGCCAGCACGGGGACAGGGGGCACTGAAGCTTTCTTT
NA | TRBJ1-3 | TRBV9 | NA | CASSVAGNTIYF | TGTGCCAGCAGCGTAGCGGGAAACACCATATATTTT
NA | TRBJ1-5 | TRBV29-1 | many | CSVGGNNQPQHF | TGCAGCGTTGGCGGGAACAATCAGCCCCAGCATTTT